The 16 T cell receptor beta chains presented below share a single source sample, sequenced in a study of regulatory T cells in long-lasting Graves disease (TCRdb year 2021). The library was prepared using multiplex PCR. The instrument given in TCRdb is Illumina HiSeq 4000. iRepertoire HTBI primers and Arm-PCR amplification of CDR3 regions were used to construct TCR beta libraries. TCRdb reworked the public reads: Q25 trimming with fastp, MiXCR clone assembly, productive beta chains retained. Merged by CDR3 protein, the rows form single entries marked with the most common genes and DNA. The sample has 650,000 to 850,000 distinct CDR3 sequences on record, about 30% of them singletons. Roughly 46% of the sample rests with the top ten. Per the publication, the time point label means: persistent/refractory GD, antithyroid drugs over 5 years with positive TRAb. RNA was extracted from PBMCs in TRIzol for both TCR sequencing and RNA sequencing.

Sequences were derived from peripheral blood mononuclear cells (PBMCs), sampled when the disease was refractory, from a patient treated with antithyroid drugs. The origin of the receptors is a female donor with Graves disease.

This clonotype was counted between two and nine times. The chain employs TRBV11-2 and TRBJ2-2; 7 bases fit TRBD2. The germline gives CDR1 SGHAT, CDR2 FQNNGV. The CDR3 has 16 amino acids. Losses at the gene ends were 0 bases for V and 4 bases for J; bases not matched to a gene: 5. Written as DNA, the CDR3 is TGTGCCAGCAGCTTAGAGAGGACTAGAGGCACCGGGGAGCTGTTTTTT. This codes for CASSLERTRGTGELFF.

The chain carries TRBV27 and TRBJ2-1; 11 positions agree with TRBD2. The germline CDR1 and CDR2 sequences are MNHEY and SMNVEV (reference sequence). V lost 5 bases, J lost 4 bases, and 4 bases stayed unmatched. The CDR3 contains 15 residues. CDR3 DNA sequence: TGTGCCAGCAGTCAGACTAGCGGGATGTACAATGAGCAGTTCTTC. As protein: CASSQTSGMYNEQFF.

This clonotype appeared a few times. The chain is built from TRBV24-1 and TRBJ1-2, with a weak D call TRBD1 (6 bases). Germline CDR1 KGHDR, CDR2 SFDVKD. The CDR3 spans 14 residues. The V and J ends lost 2 bases and 4 bases respectively, with 10 bases between them. The CDR3 sequence is CATSDSGASYGYTF. The DNA of the CDR3 is TGTGCCACCAGTGATTCGGGGGCAAGCTATGGCTACACCTTC.

V usage is TRBV11-1 and J usage is TRBJ1-1; possibly TRBD1 for D (6 bases). The CDR3 loop spans 15 amino acids. From germline, CDR1 is SGHAT and CDR2 FQDESV (reference sequence). V gave up 2 bases and J gave up 5 bases, with 15 bases separating them. Here the CDR3 reads CASSLSGALGTEAFF. CDR3 nucleotide sequence: TGTGCCAGCAGCTTATCGGGGGCGCTGGGAACTGAAGCTTTCTTT.

This rearrangement joins TRBV30 to TRBJ1-2, with D unresolved. The V gene's germline CDR1 is GTSNPN and CDR2 SVGIG (reference sequence). Trimming left V 0 bases short and J 6 bases short, with 11 bases between. There are 13 residues in the CDR3. The CDR3: CAWSVSGPNGYTF. CDR3 nucleotides: TGTGCCTGGAGTGTATCTGGGCCAAATGGCTACACCTTC. The full variable domain, in which reference TRBV30 and TRBJ1-2 provide the parts outside the CDR3, is SQTIHQWPATLVQPVGSPLSLECTVEGTSNPNLYWYRQAAGRGLQLLFYSVGIGQISSEVPQNLSASRPQDRQFILSSKKLLLSDSGFYLCAWSVSGPNGYTFGSGTRLTVV.

Many counts were recorded for this clonotype. The chain combines TRBV12-3 or TRBV12-4 with TRBJ1-1, with 8 nucleotides matching TRBD1. CDR3 length: 14 residues. V gave up 5 bases and J gave up 4 bases; unmatched junction bases: 6. Here the CDR3 DNA reads TGTGCCAGCAGTGGACAGGGCCTTTTCACTGAAGCTTTCTTT. Translating gives CASSGQGLFTEAFF.

Here the CDR3 DNA reads TGCGCCAGCAGCCCCGACAGGGGGCCCATGAACACTGAAGCTTTCTTT. Protein product: CASSPDRGPMNTEAFF. This chain uses TRBV5-1 with TRBJ1-1; 10 bases match TRBD1. The V gene end was trimmed by 4 bases and the J gene end by 0 bases; junction bases not matched to a gene: 6. From germline, CDR1 is SGHRS and CDR2 YFSETQ. The CDR3 is 16 amino acids. Drawing the rest from reference TRBV5-1 and TRBJ1-1, the complete variable domain is KAGVTQTPRYLIKTRGQQVTLSCSPISGHRSVSWYQQTPGQGLQFLFEYFSETQRNKGNFPGRFSGRQFSNSRSEMNVSTLELGDSALYLCASSPDRGPMNTEAFFGQGTRLTVV.

This clonotype was observed once. V gene TRBV3-1 combines with J gene TRBJ2-7; D call uncertain. V was shortened by 0 bases and J by 1 base, with 7 bases between the two germline ends. Germline V lookup: CDR1 LGHDT, CDR2 YNNKEL (reference sequence). CDR3 length: 14 residues. The CDR3 DNA is TGTGCCAGCAGCCAAGATTACAGTTCCTACGAGCAGTACTTC. Amino acid sequence: CASSQDYSSYEQYF.

This clonotype turned up a few times. V usage is TRBV3-1 and J usage is TRBJ1-4; 8 positions match TRBD1. Germline V gene data show CDR1 as LGHDT and CDR2 as YNNKEL (reference sequence). Unmatched junction bases numbered 10, after V lost 4 bases and J lost 0 bases. The CDR3 has 18 residues. DNA for the CDR3: TGTGCCAGCAGCCCCCCCCTACGACAGGGGTCAACTAATGAAAAACTGTTTTTT. This codes for CASSPPLRQGSTNEKLFF.

The V gene is TRBV4-2, the J gene TRBJ1-4; 7 positions match TRBD1. Germline CDR1 is LGHNA and CDR2 is YNFKEQ. This CDR3 comprises 14 residues. The V segment lost 0 bases and the J segment 6 bases; nucleotides outside the gene matches: 1. The CDR3 loop is CASSQDGTDEKLFF. CDR3 DNA sequence: TGTGCCAGCAGCCAAGATGGGACAGATGAAAAACTGTTTTTT.

The chain is built from TRBV29-1 and TRBJ1-1, with D possibly TRBD1 on 5 matching bases. V dropped 7 bases and J dropped 0 bases, with 12 bases sitting between them. Looked up from germline, CDR1 is SQVTM and CDR2 is ANQGSEA. This CDR3 spans 13 amino acids. As DNA, the CDR3 is TGCAGCGGAACCCAGGGAATGAACACTGAAGCTTTCTTT. It encodes CSGTQGMNTEAFF.

This chain links TRBV19 with TRBJ1-1; D unresolved. CDR1 is LNHDA and CDR2 is SQIVND in the germline V gene (reference sequence). The CDR3 covers 15 residues. Trimming removed 0 bases from V and 1 base from J, with 9 bases in between. The CDR3 reads CASSIDRTGNTEAFF. As DNA, the CDR3 is TGTGCCAGTAGTATAGACCGGACGGGGAACACTGAAGCTTTCTTT.

The rearrangement joins TRBV7-9 to TRBJ1-6; D is ambiguous. V shed 4 bases and J shed 8 bases, with 15 bases lying between them. The CDR3 covers 15 residues. CDR1 and CDR2 (germline): SEHNR, FQNEAQ (reference sequence). CDR3 sequence reads: CASSWKGSGDSPLHF. CDR3 in DNA: TGTGCCAGCAGCTGGAAGGGATCTGGGGATTCACCCCTCCACTTT.

The chain carries TRBV5-5 and TRBJ2-2; TRBD1 is a possible D gene (6 bases). This CDR3 is built from 16 residues. Germline V CDR1 and CDR2: SGHKS, YYEKEE (reference sequence). Trimming stripped 5 bases from V and 1 base from J, with 15 bases between. The CDR3 DNA sequence: TGTGCCAGCAGTTTACCTACACAGGGGAACACCGGGGAGCTGTTTTTT. Translated: CASSLPTQGNTGELFF.

This clonotype has a handful of counts. The rearrangement joins TRBV13 to TRBJ2-5, with D possibly being TRBD2 (5 bases). Trimming cost V 2 bases and J 2 bases, with 15 bases left between them. Germline values: CDR1 PRHDT, CDR2 FYEKMQ (reference sequence). The CDR3 extends over 16 amino acids. CDR3 amino acids: CASSLWSSGSQETQYF. CDR3 DNA: TGTGCCAGCAGCTTATGGTCCAGCGGTTCACAAGAGACCCAGTACTTC.

This sequence joins TRBV7-2 and TRBJ2-7, with D possibly TRBD1 on 6 matching bases. CDR1 and CDR2 (germline): SGHTA, FQGNSA. The CDR3 consists of 15 residues. V shed 2 bases and J shed 5 bases, with 16 bases lying between them. Written as DNA, the CDR3 is TGTGCCAGCAGCTTACCCCGGTTCCAGGGGAACGAGCAGTACTTC. This sequence encodes CASSLPRFQGNEQYF.